This TCR beta chain was sequenced during a study of persistence of HIV-infected CD4 T cells. Study-level points and caveats: CMV- and Gag-responding cells had lower TCRbeta richness than CD3/CD28-responding cells. Degenerate expanded CDR3beta sequences were enriched among CMV- and Gag-responding cells.

This nonspecific control used anti-CD3/anti-CD28 bead stimulation of CD4+ T cells. Sorting of responding CD4+ T cells relied on upregulated CD40 ligand together with CD69. For at least 4 years, plasma HIV-1 RNA was undetectable (<50 copies/mL). PBMCs were depleted of CD8+ T cells before stimulation. This was the immunoSEQ version 4 assay in survey mode. The method was immunoSEQ multiplex PCR; TCRdb's version includes in-frame clones alone and lacks a portion of them. Of 35,000 to 55,000 clones listed, around 92% were seen once; the top ten hold about 0.94%. Remarks on this clone: Its antigen is unknown.

Here the sequenced sample was CD4+ T cells sorted from PBMCs after roughly 17-hour stimulation, taken from a patient who received antiretroviral therapy. This clonotype originated in an adult man with HIV who was CMV-seropositive.

The CDR3 DNA is TGTGCCAGCAGTGAAAGTAGGTTGAACACTGAAGCTTTCTTT. Translating gives CASSESRLNTEAFF. The rearrangement links TRBV2 to TRBJ1-1; D is uncertain. Trimming removed 2 bases at V and 0 bases at J, with 7 bases between. The CDR3 sequence is 14 residues long. In germline, CDR1 is SNHLY, CDR2 FYNNEI.